Within the sample, the clone carrying this TCR beta chain is medium-sized (0.01 to 0.1%). Its antigen is not known. The data were taken from a study of T cells in localized non-small cell lung cancer. The CDR3 consists of 16 residues. J was trimmed by 1 base and V by 5 bases; bases with no gene match: 8. CDR1 and CDR2 (germline): SGHNT, YENEEA. General study points: Highest T cell clonality was seen in uninvolved adjacent lung, surpassing that measured in tumor. Adjacent lung was found to contain a median about 50 of the top 100 tumor clones. Elevated circulating T cell density in blood was associated with longer overall survival.

Adjacent lung samples, free of atypia, were obtained at least 2 cm from the tumor margin. The protocol was immunoSEQ multiplex PCR, while the TCRdb copy is restricted to in-frame clones and leaves out a portion. The table shows 850 to 1,400 clones, with less than 25% occurring only once. The sequences come from normal lung tissue next to the tumor, collected before any cancer treatment. The V and J genes are TRBV11-3 and TRBJ1-3, with TRBD1 identical over 7 bases. This receptor was identified in an older female donor with stage III lung adenocarcinoma. CDR3 bases: TGTGCCAGCAGCCCAAACCCGACAGGGTCTGGAAACACCATATATTTT. This sequence encodes CASSPNPTGSGNTIYF.